The rows below give T cell receptor beta chains drawn from one sample of a study of OX40 agonist ivuxolimab in advanced cancers. Clones were sequenced by immunoSEQ multiplex PCR, and TCRdb holds only the in-frame ones, with some missing. This sample has tens of thousands of clones, with more than 70% found just once. This material consisted of CD4+ or CD8+ T cells sorted from blood, taken in a trial of the OX40 agonist ivuxolimab. Every receptor here comes from an adult with an advanced solid tumor such as melanoma, head and neck, liver or kidney cancer. Both conserved end residues are part of each CDR3. The order of the fields is D gene, clone size, J gene, V gene, CDR3 DNA, CDR3 protein. The D gene is left open where the match is weak. Rows give clone size only sometimes, using once, few, many, or a class for an expanded clone.

d_gene: -; abundance: -; j_gene: TRBJ2-6; v_gene: TRBV28; CDR3nt: TGTGCCAGCAGTTCGAGGGGAACTGGGGCCAACGTCCTGACTTTC; CDR3aa: CASSSRGTGANVLTF
d_gene: -; abundance: once; j_gene: TRBJ2-7; v_gene: TRBV27; CDR3nt: TGTGCCAGCAGTCCCAGGGGCCCCTACGAGCAGTACTTC; CDR3aa: CASSPRGPYEQYF
d_gene: TRBD1; abundance: -; j_gene: TRBJ2-3; v_gene: TRBV2; CDR3nt: TGTGCCAGCCGGGACAGGGAAGATACGCAGTATTTT; CDR3aa: CASRDREDTQYF
d_gene: TRBD1; abundance: -; j_gene: TRBJ1-2; v_gene: TRBV5-4; CDR3nt: TGTGCCAGCAGCCGAGGACAGGAGAGTAGCTATGGCTACACCTTC; CDR3aa: CASSRGQESSYGYTF
d_gene: -; abundance: -; j_gene: TRBJ1-6; v_gene: TRBV18; CDR3nt: TGTGCCAGCTCACCGGGTGGCGGTTCGGATTCACCCCTCCACTTT; CDR3aa: CASSPGGGSDSPLHF
d_gene: TRBD2; abundance: -; j_gene: TRBJ2-2; v_gene: TRBV2; CDR3nt: TGTGCCAGCAGTGAAGCACTCCCGGCGGGGGCCGGGGAGCTGTTTTTT; CDR3aa: CASSEALPAGAGELFF
d_gene: TRBD1; abundance: -; j_gene: TRBJ1-5; v_gene: TRBV30; CDR3nt: TGTGCCTGGAGTGAGGGGGCGAACGGTGATCAGCCCCAGCATTTT; CDR3aa: CAWSEGANGDQPQHF
d_gene: -; abundance: -; j_gene: TRBJ1-2; v_gene: TRBV28; CDR3nt: TGTGCCAGCAGCTTAATGGCCCTAGGGGGCTACACCTTC; CDR3aa: CASSLMALGGYTF
d_gene: -; abundance: -; j_gene: TRBJ2-3; v_gene: TRBV9; CDR3nt: TGTGCCAGCAGCCCCCGACGCGCCCCGGGGTCAGATACGCAGTATTTT; CDR3aa: CASSPRRAPGSDTQYF
d_gene: TRBD1; abundance: -; j_gene: TRBJ2-7; v_gene: TRBV5-1; CDR3nt: TGCGCCAGCAGCTTGGCCCCGGGACAGGGGACCTACGAGCAGTACTTC; CDR3aa: CASSLAPGQGTYEQYF
d_gene: -; abundance: -; j_gene: TRBJ1-4; v_gene: TRBV5-6; CDR3nt: TGTGCCAGCAGCCCCGTTACAGGGAGCGAAAAACTGTTTTTT; CDR3aa: CASSPVTGSEKLFF
d_gene: TRBD2; abundance: -; j_gene: TRBJ2-2; v_gene: TRBV30; CDR3nt: TGTGCCTGGAGTGTAGCGGGGGGCACCGGGGAGCTGTTTTTT; CDR3aa: CAWSVAGGTGELFF
d_gene: TRBD1; abundance: -; j_gene: TRBJ1-2; v_gene: TRBV5-1; CDR3nt: TGCGCCAGCAGTTCACCGGGACAGGGGAACTTGATCTATGGCTACACCTTC; CDR3aa: CASSSPGQGNLIYGYTF
d_gene: -; abundance: -; j_gene: TRBJ2-7; v_gene: TRBV9; CDR3nt: TGTGCCAGCAGCGTCCTCCCGTTGGGGGAGCAGTACTTC; CDR3aa: CASSVLPLGEQYF
d_gene: -; abundance: -; j_gene: TRBJ2-3; v_gene: TRBV28; CDR3nt: TGTGCCAGCAGTTTTATCTCGGGGGCAGATACGCAGTATTTT; CDR3aa: CASSFISGADTQYF
d_gene: -; abundance: -; j_gene: TRBJ1-4; v_gene: TRBV4-2; CDR3nt: TGTGCCAGCAGCCAAAACGGCGGTACAACTAATGAAAAACTGTTTTTT; CDR3aa: CASSQNGGTTNEKLFF
d_gene: -; abundance: once; j_gene: TRBJ2-5; v_gene: TRBV5-1; CDR3nt: TGCGCCAGCAGCTTTTCGAGTAACCAAGAGACCCAGTACTTC; CDR3aa: CASSFSSNQETQYF
d_gene: TRBD1; abundance: -; j_gene: TRBJ2-2; v_gene: TRBV5-1; CDR3nt: TGCGCCAGCAGCTTGACCGGGACAGGGGGCACCGGGGAGCTGTTTTTT; CDR3aa: CASSLTGTGGTGELFF
d_gene: TRBD1; abundance: -; j_gene: TRBJ1-2; v_gene: TRBV9; CDR3nt: TGTGCCAGCAACCCCGGGACAGCTTCCTCCTATGGCTACACCTTC; CDR3aa: CASNPGTASSYGYTF
d_gene: -; abundance: once; j_gene: TRBJ1-5; v_gene: TRBV29-1; CDR3nt: TGCAGCGTTGAAGACAGCTACAATCAGCCCCAGCATTTT; CDR3aa: CSVEDSYNQPQHF
d_gene: -; abundance: -; j_gene: TRBJ1-3; v_gene: TRBV10-3; CDR3nt: TGTGCCATCAGTGAAAAGTTAAAGAGGGGTAAAGTAGGAAACACCATATATTTT; CDR3aa: CAISEKLKRGKVGNTIYF
d_gene: -; abundance: -; j_gene: TRBJ2-5; v_gene: TRBV9; CDR3nt: TGTGCCAGCAGTGTATCGTCGGGAGTAACGGAGACCCAGTACTTC; CDR3aa: CASSVSSGVTETQYF
d_gene: -; abundance: -; j_gene: TRBJ1-5; v_gene: TRBV21-1; CDR3nt: TGTGCCAGCATCTCTTATATCCCGTCCACTCAGCCCCAGCATTTT; CDR3aa: CASISYIPSTQPQHF
d_gene: TRBD1; abundance: -; j_gene: TRBJ1-2; v_gene: TRBV4-3; CDR3nt: TGCGCCAGCAGCGCATCCGGGACAGACAACTATGGCTACACCTTC; CDR3aa: CASSASGTDNYGYTF
d_gene: -; abundance: -; j_gene: TRBJ1-4; v_gene: TRBV6-1; CDR3nt: TGTGCCAGCAGTGATGGGGGACTGGTAGAAAAACTGTTTTTT; CDR3aa: CASSDGGLVEKLFF
d_gene: -; abundance: -; j_gene: TRBJ1-2; v_gene: TRBV28; CDR3nt: TGTGCCAGCAGTCAGAGTCTTTGGGGCTACACCTTC; CDR3aa: CASSQSLWGYTF
d_gene: -; abundance: once; j_gene: TRBJ1-5; v_gene: TRBV28; CDR3nt: TGTGCCATCACTCCCCGTCTCAATCAGCCCCAGCATTTT; CDR3aa: CAITPRLNQPQHF
d_gene: -; abundance: -; j_gene: TRBJ2-5; v_gene: TRBV19; CDR3nt: TGTGCCAGTAGTATACAAGGGACCCAAGAGACCCAGTACTTC; CDR3aa: CASSIQGTQETQYF
d_gene: TRBD1; abundance: medium-sized; j_gene: TRBJ1-2; v_gene: TRBV9; CDR3nt: TGTGCCAGCAGCGTCTCTACAGGGGGACACGGCTACACCTTC; CDR3aa: CASSVSTGGHGYTF
d_gene: TRBD1; abundance: -; j_gene: TRBJ2-5; v_gene: TRBV5-1; CDR3nt: TGCGCCAGCAGCCTCGGACAGGAAGAGACCCAGTACTTC; CDR3aa: CASSLGQEETQYF
d_gene: TRBD1; abundance: -; j_gene: TRBJ2-3; v_gene: TRBV5-1; CDR3nt: TGCGCCAGCAAGATGGGACAGATTCCAGATACGCAGTATTTT; CDR3aa: CASKMGQIPDTQYF
d_gene: TRBD2; abundance: -; j_gene: TRBJ2-7; v_gene: TRBV7-2; CDR3nt: TGTGCCAGCAGCTTTACTAGCGGGGGTTCTGTCTACGAGCAGTACTTC; CDR3aa: CASSFTSGGSVYEQYF
d_gene: -; abundance: -; j_gene: TRBJ1-2; v_gene: TRBV6-5; CDR3nt: TGTGCCAGCAGTATGGGACTTGCAGGCTACACCTTC; CDR3aa: CASSMGLAGYTF
d_gene: TRBD1; abundance: -; j_gene: TRBJ2-6; v_gene: TRBV14; CDR3nt: TGTGCCAGCAGCCAAGTGGGCAGGGGGTTCCGCGCTGGGGCCAACGTCCTGACTTTC; CDR3aa: CASSQVGRGFRAGANVLTF
d_gene: TRBD2; abundance: -; j_gene: TRBJ2-1; v_gene: TRBV28; CDR3nt: TGTGCCAGCAGTTGGCGGGGGGCCTACAATGAGCAGTTCTTC; CDR3aa: CASSWRGAYNEQFF
d_gene: -; abundance: -; j_gene: TRBJ1-5; v_gene: TRBV28; CDR3nt: TGTGCCAGCAGTTGGGGGAGCGCCAGGGAAGGCAATCAGCCCCAGCATTTT; CDR3aa: CASSWGSAREGNQPQHF
d_gene: TRBD2; abundance: -; j_gene: TRBJ2-3; v_gene: TRBV7-6; CDR3nt: TGTGCCAGCAGCTTAGGCCAAAGGGAGGGAGATACGCAGTATTTT; CDR3aa: CASSLGQREGDTQYF
d_gene: -; abundance: -; j_gene: TRBJ1-3; v_gene: TRBV7-2; CDR3nt: TGTGCCAGCAGCTTAGATTTGCACAGGGGAAACACCATATATTTT; CDR3aa: CASSLDLHRGNTIYF
d_gene: TRBD2; abundance: -; j_gene: TRBJ2-5; v_gene: TRBV7-2; CDR3nt: TGTGCCAGCAGCTTACTAGCGGGGGCCCGGTACCAAGAGACCCAGTACTTC; CDR3aa: CASSLLAGARYQETQYF
d_gene: -; abundance: few; j_gene: TRBJ2-1; v_gene: TRBV27; CDR3nt: TGTGCCAGCAGTTTACCCCCAAGTGAGCAGTTCTTC; CDR3aa: CASSLPPSEQFF
d_gene: -; abundance: -; j_gene: TRBJ1-5; v_gene: TRBV27; CDR3nt: TGTGCCAGCAGTTCCCGGACGCTTGATCAGCCCCAGCATTTT; CDR3aa: CASSSRTLDQPQHF